The clone carrying this TCR beta chain was detected only a few times. Its specificity is unknown. This sample's RNA came from whole unsorted tissue. The V and J ends lost 1 base and 12 bases, in that order; junction bases with no gene match: 11. Germline V gives CDR1 SGHTA, CDR2 FQGNSA. The CDR3 extends over 15 amino acids. This specimen belongs to a study of tumor and adjacent non-tumor tissue in lung cancer. Points from the study as a whole: Tumor tissue had significantly higher TCR diversity than normal lung.

A modified ARM-PCR protocol with three rounds of nested PCR amplified TCRbeta. Using its own MiXCR run on the multiplex PCR reads, TCRdb lists one record per CDR3 protein. Among some 99,000 distinct CDR3 sequences listed, roughly 75% were seen once. The source is a woman in her sixties or seventies with non-small cell lung cancer. The genes are TRBV7-2 and TRBJ2-1, with 8 nucleotides matching TRBD1. The sequenced sample was lung tumor tissue. The CDR3 bases are TGTGCCAGCAGCTTAGGGACAGGGCATTTCGTTTGGCAGTTCTTC. This translates into CASSLGTGHFVWQFF.